This T cell receptor (beta chain) emerged from a study of vaccination and CD4 T cells after COVID-19. Study-level information: Control cultures, each given a CEFX pool, an HIV-1 Nef pool, or no peptide, were included.

Treatment defined: approximately 9-day PBMC culture with coronavirus spike peptide pools or control peptides (ViraFEST assay). This clonotype turned up a few times. Its matching antigen is unknown. Looked up from germline, CDR1 is DFQATT and CDR2 is SNEGSKA (reference sequence). The length of the CDR3 is 15 residues. The trim removed 1 base at V and 3 bases at J, leaving 4 bases unmatched. With the Oncomine TCR Beta short-read assay, DNA from cultured CD4+ T cells was sequenced. Genomic DNA was taken out of cultured CD4+ T cells by extraction. TCRdb re-derived calls from the PCR reads in MiXCR, one entry per CDR3 protein. The sample holds around 13,000 distinct CDR3 sequences, roughly 32% seen once.

The clonotype comes from a human donor with COVID-19. The chain recombines TRBV20-1 with TRBJ1-5; 9 bases are a match to TRBD1. Sequencing was performed on cultured CD4+ T cells from blood. CDR3 in DNA: TGCAGTGCTAGAGGGGACAGGGCCTCCAATCAGCCCCAGCATTTT. Its translation is CSARGDRASNQPQHF.